Following are 2 T cell receptor beta chains from one sample sequenced in a study of shared clonotypes between healthy human individuals. Method: immunoSEQ multiplex PCR; TCRdb's copy keeps in-frame clones and lacks some. Of some 490,000 clones listed, over 75% were seen once; the top ten hold roughly 13%. Sequencing was carried out using PBMCs. The receptors were gathered from a woman aged 40 to 50 in good health. Some clones in this sample may be carry-over from other donors' samples.

This chain uses TRBV10-3 with TRBJ1-1; D is undetermined. The CDR3 contains 11 residues. V dropped 10 bases and J dropped 3 bases, with 9 bases sitting between them. CDR1 and CDR2 from the germline V gene are ENHRY and SYGVKD. The CDR3 sequence: CATGRDTEAFF. Here the CDR3 DNA reads TGTGCCACGGGCCGTGACACTGAAGCTTTCTTT.

This clone was seen only once. Other DNA sequences in this sample translate to the same CDR3. V gene TRBV9 combines with J gene TRBJ2-7; no clear D gene. V was cut by 0 bases and J by 1 base, with 8 bases left in between. Germline V CDR1 and CDR2: SGDLS, YYNGEE. CDR3 length equals 14 residues. The CDR3 region is CASSVDGNSYEQYF. CDR3 nucleotide sequence: TGTGCCAGCAGCGTAGACGGAAATTCCTACGAGCAGTACTTC.